This entry is about one T cell receptor beta chain. The target antigen is unknown. The sample comes from a study of T cell responses to AZD1222 COVID-19 vaccine. Study-level findings and limits: Spike-specific TCR repertoires showed rising breadth and depth after two AZD1222 doses. The donor group comprised mostly white British people and more females; the analysis possibly underestimated clonal diversity.

Produced via immunoSEQ multiplex PCR; TCRdb's table is partial and in-frame only. This table has about 110,000 clones, 70% to 90% appearing once. Trimming left V 5 bases short and J 3 bases short, with 10 bases between. The CDR3 sequence is 13 residues long. Germline-derived CDR1 and CDR2 are MDHEN and SYDVKM. Analysis merged second doses at about 4 or about 12 weeks. The sequence came from an adult who received the AZD1222 COVID-19 vaccine. The V call is TRBV28, the J call TRBJ1-1; D uncertain. The sequencing used peripheral blood, collected 28 days after the second AZD1222 dose. CDR3 sequence: CASSPRTYTEAFF. CDR3 sequence (DNA): TGTGCCAGCAGTCCCCGGACGTACACTGAAGCTTTCTTT.